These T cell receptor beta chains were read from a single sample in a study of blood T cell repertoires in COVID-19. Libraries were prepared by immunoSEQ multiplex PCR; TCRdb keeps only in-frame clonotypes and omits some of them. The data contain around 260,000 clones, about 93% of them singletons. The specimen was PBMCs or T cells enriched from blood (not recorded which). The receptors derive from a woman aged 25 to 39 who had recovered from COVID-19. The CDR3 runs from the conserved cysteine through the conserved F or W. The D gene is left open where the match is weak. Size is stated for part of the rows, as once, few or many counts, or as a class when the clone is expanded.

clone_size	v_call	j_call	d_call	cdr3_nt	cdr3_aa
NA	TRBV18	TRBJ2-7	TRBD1	TGTGCCAGCTCACGATCCGGGACAGGGGGGGGCGAGCAGTACTTC	CASSRSGTGGGEQYF
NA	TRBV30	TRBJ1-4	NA	TGTGCCTGGAGTCTGAGGGCCGGGGAAAAACTGTTTTTT	CAWSLRAGEKLFF
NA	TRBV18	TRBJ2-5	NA	TGTGCCAGCTCACCAATGGCAGGGGTACCAGAGACCCAGTACTTC	CASSPMAGVPETQYF
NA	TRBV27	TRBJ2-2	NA	TGTGCCAGCACCAGGGCAGGGGCGAACACCGGGGAGCTGTTTTTT	CASTRAGANTGELFF
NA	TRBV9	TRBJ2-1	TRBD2	TGTGCCAGCAGCGTAGGGGCTAGCGGGAAGTTGGATAATGAGCAGTTCTTC	CASSVGASGKLDNEQFF
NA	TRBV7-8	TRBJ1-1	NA	TGTGCCAGCAGCTTAGGGGGCAGGTCGAACACTGAAGCTTTCTTT	CASSLGGRSNTEAFF
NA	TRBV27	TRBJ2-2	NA	TGTGCCAGCAGTCCAGCCCGGACAGCGGAACCCGGGGAGCTGTTTTTT	CASSPARTAEPGELFF
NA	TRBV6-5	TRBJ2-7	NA	TGTGCCAGCAGGGGCACAGGAACCTACGAGCAGTACTTC	CASRGTGTYEQYF
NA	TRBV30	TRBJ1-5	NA	TGTGCCTGGAGTGTACGGGGTTATCAGCCCCAGCATTTT	CAWSVRGYQPQHF
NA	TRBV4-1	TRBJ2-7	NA	TGCGCCAGCAGCCTGACAGGTTACGAGCAGTACTTC	CASSLTGYEQYF
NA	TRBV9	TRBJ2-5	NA	TGTGCCAGCAGCGGCCGAAAAGGACAGCAAGAGACCCAGTACTTC	CASSGRKGQQETQYF
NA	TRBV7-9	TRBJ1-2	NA	TGTGCCAGCAGCCCAGCGGGTTTCGGCTATGGCTACACCTTC	CASSPAGFGYGYTF
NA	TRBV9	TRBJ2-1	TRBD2	TGTGCCAGCAGCGTATTTCATAGCGGGAGAAGAAACAATGAGCAGTTCTTC	CASSVFHSGRRNNEQFF
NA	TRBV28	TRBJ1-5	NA	TGTGCCAGCAGTAGGGGAGGTACATATCAGCCCCAGCATTTT	CASSRGGTYQPQHF
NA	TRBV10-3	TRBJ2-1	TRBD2	TGTGCCATCAGTGTCGGCGGGAGGGCCAAGTTGAATGAGCAGTTCTTC	CAISVGGRAKLNEQFF
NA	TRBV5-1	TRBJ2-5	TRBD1	TGCGCCAGCAGCGACCCGACAGGGATGGCAGAGACCCAGTACTTC	CASSDPTGMAETQYF
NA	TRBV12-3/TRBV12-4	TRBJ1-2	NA	TGTGCCAGCAGTTCGGGTTACTTCTATGGCTACACCTTC	CASSSGYFYGYTF
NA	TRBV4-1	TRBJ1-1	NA	TGCGCCAGCAGCCAAGATTCCAGGGCCACTGAAGCTTTCTTT	CASSQDSRATEAFF
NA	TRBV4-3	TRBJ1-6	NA	TGCGCCAGCAGCCAAGTAGTTCAGGGGAATTCACCCCTCCACTTT	CASSQVVQGNSPLHF
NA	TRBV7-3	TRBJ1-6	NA	TGTGCCAGCAGCGCACCAGGGTCTAATTCACCCCTCCACTTT	CASSAPGSNSPLHF
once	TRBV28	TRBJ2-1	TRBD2	TGTGCCAGCAGTTTTGGACTAGCGGGTTCCTACAATGAGCAGTTCTTC	CASSFGLAGSYNEQFF
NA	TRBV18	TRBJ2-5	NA	TGTGCCAGCTCACCACCCGGAGCTCAAGAGACCCAGTACTTC	CASSPPGAQETQYF
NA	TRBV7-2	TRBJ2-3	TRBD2	TGTGCCAGCAGCTCAGGACTAGCGGGGGAGGGAGATACGCAGTATTTT	CASSSGLAGEGDTQYF
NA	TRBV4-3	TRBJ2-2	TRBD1	TGCGCCAGCAGCCAATTACAGAACGGACAGGGCGGGGAGCTGTTTTTT	CASSQLQNGQGGELFF
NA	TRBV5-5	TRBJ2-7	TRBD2	TGTGCCAGCAGCTTGGGGACTAGCGGGCGTTCCTACGAGCAGTACTTC	CASSLGTSGRSYEQYF
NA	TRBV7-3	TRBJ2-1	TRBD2	TGTGCCAGCAGCTTAGGGCGGGAGATTTTGAATGAGCAGTTCTTC	CASSLGREILNEQFF
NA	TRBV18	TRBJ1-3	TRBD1	TGTGCCAGCTCAGAGGGACAGCACTCTGGAAACACCATATATTTT	CASSEGQHSGNTIYF
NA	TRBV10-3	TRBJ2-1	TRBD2	TGTGCCATCAGTGAGTCCCGACTAGCGGGACTTTACAATGAGCAGTTCTTC	CAISESRLAGLYNEQFF
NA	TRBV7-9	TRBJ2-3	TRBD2	TGTGCCAGCAGCTTAGGGGCGACTAGCGGGAGAGGAGATACGCAGTATTTT	CASSLGATSGRGDTQYF